The 18 T cell receptor beta chains given below trace back to one sample, sequenced in a study of response to subunit inactivated influenza vaccine. TCRdb fed the RT-PCR reads into MiXCR, producing one record per CDR3 protein. The sample consists of around 580,000 distinct CDR3 sequences, roughly 10% of them appearing once. The source was PBMCs from blood, collected on the day of vaccination. All receptors come from a man aged 45-60 years who received an inactivated influenza vaccine.

This clonotype was counted a few times. The genes are TRBV4-1 and TRBJ2-7, with TRBD2 as a possible D gene (5 bases). Germline-derived CDR1 and CDR2 are MGHRA and YSYEKL. The CDR3 has 15 residues. Trimming removed 1 base at V and 2 bases at J, with 12 bases between. For the CDR3, the DNA is TGCGCCAGCAGCCAAGCGCCAGGAGCGGCCTACGAGCAGTACTTC. Protein sequence: CASSQAPGAAYEQYF.

V and J are TRBV7-2 and TRBJ2-1; D perhaps matches TRBD2 (6 bases). Germline V gene sequence: CDR1 SGHTA, CDR2 FQGNSA. This CDR3 contains 15 residues. Trimming took off 5 bases at V and 7 bases at J, with 18 bases between the two ends. The CDR3 DNA sequence: TGTGCCAGCAGCCTTCGGTGGCTAGCGACAAATGAGCAGTTCTTC. Its translation is CASSLRWLATNEQFF.

This clonotype has a handful of counts. J is TRBJ2-7 and V is TRBV11-2; TRBD2 might be the D (5 bases). CDR1 and CDR2 from the germline V gene are SGHAT and FQNNGV. The V gene lost 2 bases and the J gene lost 0 bases, with 8 bases spanning the gap. CDR3 length: 14 residues. The chain's CDR3 is CASSLMGSSYEQYF. For the CDR3, the DNA is TGTGCCAGCAGCTTAATGGGGAGCTCCTACGAGCAGTACTTC.

This clonotype has just a few counts. The chain carries TRBV12-3 or TRBV12-4 and TRBJ2-5; 12 bases line up with TRBD1. Germline trimming cut 5 bases from V and 5 bases from J; bases unmatched to any gene: 6. CDR3 length equals 15 residues. DNA for the CDR3: TGTGCCAGCAGTAGGGGACAGGGGGCGGTGGAGACCCAGTACTTC. It is translated as CASSRGQGAVETQYF.

This clonotype was seen many times. The chain has TRBV6-2 or TRBV6-3 and TRBJ2-2; weak D call: TRBD2 (6 bases). The germline V gene has CDR1 MNHEY and CDR2 SVGEGT. Trimming took 5 bases from V and 2 from J, leaving 12 bases between them. This CDR3 comprises 15 residues. This CDR3 is CASSNGGTNTGELFF. Written as DNA, the CDR3 is TGTGCCAGCAGTAACGGGGGTACAAACACCGGGGAGCTGTTTTTT.

This clonotype was counted many times. The V call is TRBV20-1, the J call TRBJ2-6, with no clear D. Deletions cut 5 bases from V and 0 bases from J, with 5 bases between. The CDR3 consists of 13 residues. Germline lookup yields CDR1 DFQATT and CDR2 SNEGSKA (reference sequence). CDR3 amino acids: CSASDSGANVLTF. The CDR3 bases are TGCAGTGCTTCGGACTCTGGGGCCAACGTCCTGACTTTC.

This clonotype was counted between two and nine times. V is TRBV10-3 and J is TRBJ1-2; D remains ambiguous. This CDR3 is 14 amino acids long. The germline V gene encodes CDR1 ENHRY and CDR2 SYGVKD. Deletions cut 2 bases from V and 4 bases from J, with 11 bases between. The CDR3 nucleotides are TGTGCCATCAGTGAGGCAATAGGAACCTATGGCTACACCTTC. Protein: CAISEAIGTYGYTF.

J is TRBJ2-1 and V is TRBV21-1; whether TRBD2, the table's D call, matches the DNA was not checked. TRBV21-1 represents a pseudogene. This CDR3 region has 18 residues. The CDR3 DNA reads TGTGCCAGCAGCCTGGAGGTGCTAACTAGTGAGACCTACAATGAGCAGTTCTTC. Amino acid sequence: CASSLEVLTSETYNEQFF.

The chain combines TRBV3-1 with TRBJ2-7, with D unclear. The CDR3 covers 17 residues. Germline V gene lookup returns CDR1 LGHDT and CDR2 YNNKEL (reference sequence). Trimming took off 4 bases at V and 0 bases at J, with 19 bases between the two ends. The CDR3 DNA reads TGTGCCAGCAGCCGAGAAAGCTCCCGCAGAAGCTCCTACGAGCAGTACTTC. Its translation is CASSRESSRRSSYEQYF.

The chain recombines TRBV30 with TRBJ1-1; 8 positions match TRBD1. The CDR3 loop spans 14 amino acids. The V and J ends lost 0 bases and 6 bases, in that order; junction bases with no gene match: 6. Germline loops: CDR1 GTSNPN, CDR2 SVGIG (reference sequence). The CDR3 bases are TGTGCCTGGAGTGTACTTCAGGGGGCAGCTGAAGCTTTCTTT. Encoded protein: CAWSVLQGAAEAFF.

There are a few counts of this clonotype. The rearrangement uses TRBV18 and TRBJ2-1; 7 positions match TRBD2. This CDR3 comprises 14 residues. Germline-derived CDR1 and CDR2 are KGHSH and LQKENI. Losses at the gene ends were 2 bases for V and 5 bases for J; bases not matched to a gene: 3. CDR3: CASSPGRGHNEQFF. The CDR3 DNA sequence: TGTGCCAGCTCACCAGGGAGGGGCCACAATGAGCAGTTCTTC.

The CDR3 region is CATSDSRAGNEQFF. CDR3 DNA sequence: TGTGCCACCAGTGATTCCCGGGCCGGTAATGAGCAGTTCTTC. The genes are TRBV24-1 and TRBJ2-1; D is unclear. The CDR3 consists of 14 residues. The V and J ends lost 2 bases and 7 bases respectively, with 11 bases between them. From germline, CDR1 is KGHDR and CDR2 SFDVKD.

This clonotype was picked up a small number of times. This sequence joins TRBV5-1 and TRBJ2-1; D gene unclear. Germline lookup yields CDR1 SGHRS and CDR2 YFSETQ. V lost 2 bases, J lost 5 bases, and 14 bases lay in between. There are 15 residues in the CDR3. The CDR3 bases are TGCGCCAGCAGCTTTAGGCTCGACCGTAACAATGAGCAGTTCTTC. Amino acid sequence: CASSFRLDRNNEQFF.

The chain has TRBV6-5 and TRBJ2-3; D possibly uses TRBD1 or TRBD2 (5 bases each). Germline-derived CDR1 and CDR2 are MNHEY and SVGAGI. Trimming took off 2 bases at V and 2 bases at J, with 11 bases between the two ends. The CDR3 runs to 15 residues. The CDR3 region is CASSYRDPATDTQYF. The CDR3 DNA reads as TGTGCCAGCAGTTACAGGGACCCCGCCACAGATACGCAGTATTTT.

There are many counts of this clonotype. The rearrangement joins TRBV6-1 to TRBJ1-6, with 9 bases fitting TRBD1. Germline-derived CDR1 and CDR2 are MNHNS and SASEGT. The CDR3 is 14 amino acids. Trimming took 7 bases from V and 6 from J; bases not matched to a gene: 4. The CDR3 DNA reads TGTGCCAGCACAAAGGACAGGGGTAATTCACCCCTCCACTTT. Translating gives CASTKDRGNSPLHF.

This clonotype was detected a few times. The genes are TRBV4-3 and TRBJ2-7; TRBD2 matches at 11 bases. Germline V lookup: CDR1 LGHNA, CDR2 YSLEER. Germline trimming cut 4 bases from V and 4 bases from J; bases unmatched to any gene: 6. The CDR3 has 15 amino acids. The CDR3 spells CASSRLAGGLYEQYF. CDR3 coding DNA: TGCGCCAGCAGCCGGCTAGCGGGAGGTCTTTACGAGCAGTACTTC.

This sequence joins TRBV27 and TRBJ2-1, with D possibly called TRBD1 or TRBD2 (7 bases each). The CDR3 sequence is 18 residues long. CDR1 MNHEY and CDR2 SMNVEV come from the germline V gene (reference sequence). Trimming removed 0 bases at V and 4 bases at J, with 19 bases between. CDR3 in DNA: TGTGCCAGCAGTTTATCGGAGTGGGAGGGGGCGGGATACAATGAGCAGTTCTTC. Translating gives CASSLSEWEGAGYNEQFF.

This clonotype was counted only a few times. The chain links TRBV5-1 to TRBJ2-7; TRBD1 might be the D (6 bases). Germline values: CDR1 SGHRS, CDR2 YFSETQ. V lost 3 bases, J lost 3 bases, and 7 bases lay in between. The CDR3 has 12 amino acids. The CDR3 here is CASSWTDYEQYF. The DNA of the CDR3 is TGCGCCAGCAGCTGGACAGACTACGAGCAGTACTTC.